What follows are 13 T cell receptor beta chains derived from one specimen sequenced in a study of T cells after yellow fever vaccination. TCRdb redid the calling of the 5' RACE reads with MiXCR, one entry per CDR3 protein. In the table there are about 300,000 distinct CDR3 sequences, under 9% of which are singletons. The sequencing used CD4+ T cells sorted from PBMCs, collected 5 days after the yellow fever booster vaccination. These TCRs come from a man aged 18 to 29 who received the YFV17D yellow fever vaccine.

Only a few counts were recorded for this clonotype. V and J are TRBV27 and TRBJ2-7; 7 nucleotides line up with TRBD2. V dropped 6 bases and J dropped 4; count of bases not matched to a gene: 18. The CDR3 totals 17 residues. CDR1 is MNHEY, CDR2 SMNVEV, per germline (reference sequence). Written as DNA, the CDR3 is TGTGCCAGCAGCCTAAAGTTGGGCGGGGGACGAACTTACGAGCAGTACTTC. This translates into CASSLKLGGGRTYEQYF.

This clonotype showed up just a few times. The genes are TRBV15 and TRBJ1-3, with TRBD1 matching 8 bases. This CDR3 spans 14 amino acids. CDR1 LNHNV and CDR2 YYDKDF come from the germline V gene (reference sequence). Losses at the gene ends were 4 bases for V and 5 bases for J; bases not matched to a gene: 4. The CDR3 sequence: CATSIDRGRNTIYF. In nucleotides, the CDR3 is TGTGCCACCAGCATAGACAGGGGCAGAAACACCATATATTTT.

J is TRBJ2-7 and V is TRBV6-2 or TRBV6-3; D is possibly TRBD2 (5 bases). CDR1 MNHEY and CDR2 SVGEGT come from the germline V gene. The ends were cut back, 5 bases at V and 0 bases at J, with 14 bases in the middle. The CDR3 spans 15 residues. CDR3 sequence (DNA): TGTGCCAGCAGTCCGTGGTCGGGGAGCTCCTACGAGCAGTACTTC. Translating it yields CASSPWSGSSYEQYF.

This clonotype was picked up a small number of times. The CDR3 spells CASSSQVTQAFF. The CDR3 region has the DNA TGTGCCAGCAGCAGTCAGGTGACTCAAGCTTTCTTT. This rearrangement joins TRBV28 to TRBJ1-1; D gene uncertain. V was shortened by 6 bases and J by 9 bases, with 14 bases between the two germline ends. Germline CDR1 reads MDHEN; CDR2 reads SYDVKM. CDR3 length: 12 amino acids. The full variable domain, in which reference TRBV28 and TRBJ1-1 provide the parts outside the CDR3, is DVKVTQSSRYLVKRTGEKVFLECVQDMDHENMFWYRQDPGLGLRLIYFSYDVKMKEKGDIPEGYSVSREKKERFSLILESASTNQTSMYLCASSSQVTQAFFGQGTRLTVV.

This clonotype occurred a few times. The CDR3 is CASSPFRDRALNTEAFF. DNA for the CDR3: TGTGCCAGCTCACCTTTCCGGGACAGAGCGTTGAACACTGAAGCTTTCTTT. The chain joins TRBV18 to TRBJ1-1; TRBD1 agrees at 7 bases. The CDR3 consists of 17 residues. CDR1 is KGHSH and CDR2 is LQKENI in the germline V gene. After removal of 3 bases from V and 0 bases from J, the junction contained 10 bases not matched to a gene.

This chain connects TRBV6-6 to TRBJ1-6; D is ambiguous. CDR3 length: 15 amino acids. Trimming pared 0 bases from V and 15 bases from J, leaving 18 bases between. The germline V gene encodes CDR1 MNHNY and CDR2 SVGAGI (reference sequence). CDR3 DNA sequence: TGTGCCAGCAGTTACTCAGCGGGTGGCAGGCGAGGCCTCCACTTT. Amino acid sequence: CASSYSAGGRRGLHF.

This clonotype was detected only a few times. The gene calls are TRBV4-2 and TRBJ1-5; possibly TRBD1 for D (5 bases). V was trimmed by 1 base and J by 5 bases, leaving 15 bases between them. Germline V gene data show CDR1 as LGHNA and CDR2 as YNFKEQ. The CDR3 is 16 amino acids. CDR3 nucleotides: TGTGCCAGCAGCCAAGGCGTAGGGGCAATAGATCAGCCCCAGCATTTT. It codes for CASSQGVGAIDQPQHF.

This clonotype was seen more than once but under ten times. The genes are TRBV28 and TRBJ1-1; D possibly corresponds to TRBD1 (6 bases). Trimming left V 5 bases short and J 7 bases short, with 8 bases between. Looked up from germline, CDR1 is MDHEN and CDR2 is SYDVKM. The CDR3 sequence is 11 residues long. The DNA of the CDR3 is TGTGCCAGCAGTGTGGACAGTGAAGCTTTCTTT. This gives the protein CASSVDSEAFF.

This clonotype has just a few counts. The J gene is TRBJ2-1, the V gene TRBV7-3; 8 nucleotides line up with TRBD1. Per germline, CDR1 SGHTA and CDR2 FQGTGA. The V and J ends lost 5 bases and 3 bases, in that order; junction bases with no gene match: 6. The CDR3 has 15 residues. DNA for the CDR3: TGTGCCAGCAGCCCCCAGGGGGCTATCTACAATGAGCAGTTCTTC. Its translation: CASSPQGAIYNEQFF.

The J gene is TRBJ2-1, the V gene TRBV24-1; TRBD1 aligns across 7 bases. Trimming at V came to 8 bases and at J to 7 bases, leaving 13 bases not matched to a gene. The germline CDR1 and CDR2 sequences are KGHDR and SFDVKD. The CDR3 contains 15 residues. The CDR3 DNA reads as TGTGCCACCATGAACCGGGACAGTTACGCGAATGAGCAGTTCTTC. It yields the protein CATMNRDSYANEQFF.

The table lists this clonotype with many counts. The chain employs TRBV7-9 and TRBJ2-3, with 8 positions matching TRBD2. Germline values: CDR1 SEHNR, CDR2 FQNEAQ (reference sequence). This CDR3 has 15 amino acids. With 7 bases clipped from V and 2 bases from J, the junction kept 8 bases outside the gene matches. In DNA, the CDR3 is TGTGCCAGCACACCCCGGGGGGGAAACACAGATACGCAGTATTTT. This codes for CASTPRGGNTDTQYF.

This chain links TRBV4-3 with TRBJ1-6, with unresolved D. Trimming took 1 base from V and 3 from J, leaving 7 bases between them. This CDR3 comprises 15 residues. Germline V CDR1 and CDR2: LGHNA, YSLEER. The CDR3 DNA reads TGCGCCAGCAGCCAAGGACCGGGCTATAATTCACCCCTCCACTTT. As protein: CASSQGPGYNSPLHF.

The V and J genes are TRBV12-3 or TRBV12-4 and TRBJ1-5, with 8 bases fitting TRBD1. This CDR3 contains 14 residues. V lost 3 bases, J lost 5 bases, and 3 bases stayed unmatched. The DNA of the CDR3 is TGTGCCAGCAGTTTTCAGGGGGCCGATCAGCCCCAGCATTTT. As protein: CASSFQGADQPQHF.